The 27 T cell receptor beta chains reported below all come from one sample, sequenced in a study of early T cells in non-severe SARS-CoV-2 infection (dated by TCRdb to the early 2020s). Library prep was done by 5' RACE. The sequencer was a NextSeq 500. TCRdb's own reprocessing of the public reads used fastp at Q25 and MiXCR and kept productive beta chains. Under each unique CDR3 protein, matching rows form one entry showing the most common genes and DNA. The sample table contains nearly 70,000 distinct CDR3 sequences; only one count was recorded for 3.5% to 6% of them. Under 4% of the sample comes from the top ten. Sequenced material: whole blood, taken at baseline. The source of these receptors is an adult who was a healthcare worker with PCR-confirmed SARS-CoV-2 infection or an uninfected control (not recorded which). The donor label of this sample is uncertain.

In this sample, this clonotype turned up many times. This rearrangement joins TRBV29-1 to TRBJ2-1; D ambiguous. In germline, CDR1 is SQVTM, CDR2 ANQGSEA. Trimming took 3 bases from V and 8 from J, leaving 20 bases between them. This CDR3 contains 15 residues. This CDR3 reads CSVEPPLSRFDEQFF. DNA for the CDR3: TGCAGCGTTGAGCCCCCCTTGTCTAGATTCGATGAGCAGTTCTTC.

This clonotype appeared many times. The chain has TRBV12-3 or TRBV12-4 and TRBJ2-2; 7 bases map to TRBD1. This CDR3 is 15 amino acids long. J lost 5 bases, V lost 5 bases, and 8 bases had no gene match. CDR3 amino acids: CASSKGTEPTGELFF. CDR3 DNA sequence: TGTGCCAGCAGTAAGGGGACAGAACCAACCGGGGAGCTGTTTTTT.

CDR3 DNA sequence: TGTGCCAGCAGTCAGCCGTTGGGATACAATGAGCAGTTCTTC. This sequence encodes CASSQPLGYNEQFF. The rearrangement joins TRBV7-9 to TRBJ2-1; D gene uncertain. CDR3 length: 14 amino acids. Germline CDR1 SEHNR, CDR2 FQNEAQ (reference sequence). Trimming removed 6 bases from V and 4 bases from J, with 13 bases in between.

At least ten counts were recorded for this clonotype. The gene calls are TRBV12-3 or TRBV12-4 and TRBJ2-5; the match to TRBD2 covers 15 bases. The CDR3 is 17 residues long. V shed 5 bases and J 5 bases; nucleotides not matched to a gene: 9. The CDR3 DNA reads as TGTGCCAGCAGTCCCCCTGGACTAGCGGGGGGGAGTGAGACCCAGTACTTC. Translation gives CASSPPGLAGGSETQYF.

This clonotype was detected many times. The chain uses TRBV5-1 and TRBJ2-1; 14 bases fit TRBD2. The CDR3 covers 15 residues. J gave up 10 bases and V 4 bases, and 7 bases lay outside the gene matches. Germline CDR1 reads SGHRS; CDR2 reads YFSETQ. CDR3 sequence (DNA): TGCGCCAGCAGCCCGGGACTAGCGGGGGCACGAGAGCAGTTCTTC. Its protein is CASSPGLAGAREQFF.

This clonotype was detected many times. The J gene is TRBJ1-1, the V gene TRBV7-2; the D is unclear. There are 14 residues in the CDR3. The V end lost 1 base, the J end lost 0 bases, and 6 bases lay between the germline ends. Germline V gene data show CDR1 as SGHTA and CDR2 as FQGNSA. The CDR3 reads CASSLVRLNTEAFF. Written as DNA, the CDR3 is TGTGCCAGCAGCTTAGTAAGGCTGAACACTGAAGCTTTCTTT.

The rearrangement joins TRBV27 to TRBJ1-2, with D possibly TRBD1 on 5 matching bases. Looked up from germline, CDR1 is MNHEY and CDR2 is SMNVEV (reference sequence). This CDR3 is built from 14 residues. V was clipped by 6 bases and J by 7 bases, with 18 bases between them. CDR3: CASSLIFRAGGYTF. In nucleotides, the CDR3 is TGTGCCAGCAGCCTTATCTTCAGGGCAGGTGGCTACACCTTC.

The chain carries TRBV28 and TRBJ2-5; 8 bases match TRBD2. V shed 3 bases and J 0 bases; nucleotides not matched to a gene: 3. This CDR3 has 15 residues. Germline CDR1 reads MDHEN; CDR2 reads SYDVKM. This CDR3 reads CASSFSGEYQETQYF. In DNA, the CDR3 is TGTGCCAGCAGTTTTAGCGGGGAGTACCAAGAGACCCAGTACTTC.

The table lists this clonotype with many counts. The chain employs TRBV7-3 and TRBJ1-2; D unclear. The CDR3 runs to 13 residues. The V gene lost 4 bases and the J gene lost 7 bases, with 13 bases spanning the gap. CDR1 is SGHTA and CDR2 is FQGTGA in the germline V gene. In DNA form, the CDR3 reads TGTGCCAGCAGCTCCGCCGACATGGCTGGCTACACCTTC. It yields the protein CASSSADMAGYTF.

V usage is TRBV12-3 or TRBV12-4 and J usage is TRBJ2-3; the D gene could be TRBD1 or TRBD2 (6 bases each). The CDR3 is 13 residues long. Trimming removed 11 bases from V and 2 bases from J, with 14 bases in between. Here the CDR3 DNA reads TGTGCCGGCCGGGGGACATCCACAGATACGCAGTATTTT. Its translation is CAGRGTSTDTQYF.

Many counts were recorded for this clonotype. V usage is TRBV7-6 and J usage is TRBJ2-5; TRBD2 aligns across 13 bases. This CDR3 is 19 amino acids long. V gave up 4 bases and J gave up 0 bases; unmatched junction bases: 11. In germline, CDR1 is SGHVS, CDR2 FNYEAQ. CDR3 bases: TGTGCCAGCAGCTCATACTATCCGGGACTAGCGGGATACCAAGAGACCCAGTACTTC. Translation gives CASSSYYPGLAGYQETQYF.

The gene calls are TRBV20-1 and TRBJ1-2; D not certain. This CDR3 spans 10 amino acids. V lost 4 bases and J lost 2, with 2 bases in between. The germline V gene has CDR1 DFQATT and CDR2 SNEGSKA (reference sequence). CDR3 in amino acids: CSAMNYGYTF. The CDR3 DNA reads as TGCAGTGCTATGAACTATGGCTACACCTTC.

There are a few counts of this clonotype. The chain joins TRBV6-1 to TRBJ1-5; perhaps TRBD1 as D (5 bases). Trimming pared 6 bases from V and 0 bases from J, leaving 12 bases between. CDR1 and CDR2 from the germline V gene are MNHNS and SASEGT. This CDR3 has 15 amino acids. The CDR3 coding sequence is TGTGCCAGCAGCGGACAATCGTATAGCAATCAGCCCCAGCATTTT. Translating it yields CASSGQSYSNQPQHF.

This clonotype appeared many times. The CDR3 reads CASSLTPLAANTGELFF. The CDR3 DNA reads TGTGCCAGCAGCTTAACCCCACTAGCGGCGAACACCGGGGAGCTGTTTTTT. The chain recombines TRBV11-2 with TRBJ2-2; 8 bases fit TRBD2. Germline-derived CDR1 and CDR2 are SGHAT and FQNNGV. V trimming: 2 bases; J trimming: 0 bases; junction bases outside the gene matches: 5. The CDR3 consists of 17 residues.

This sequence joins TRBV12-3 or TRBV12-4 and TRBJ2-1; TRBD2 agrees at 10 bases. V lost 5 bases and J lost 1; bases outside the gene matches: 8. The CDR3 is made up of 17 amino acids. The CDR3 DNA follows: TGTGCCAGCAGTCGGCTAGCGGGGGCCACTTCCTACAATGAGCAGTTCTTC. Translated, it gives CASSRLAGATSYNEQFF.

The chain employs TRBV7-2 and TRBJ2-7; 14 bases line up with TRBD2. Germline loops: CDR1 SGHTA, CDR2 FQGNSA. The length of the CDR3 is 15 residues. V trimming: 5 bases; J trimming: 2 bases; junction bases outside the gene matches: 2. CDR3 residues: CASSRTSGGPYEQYF. CDR3 DNA: TGTGCCAGCAGCCGGACTAGCGGGGGGCCCTACGAGCAGTACTTC.

This clonotype was counted a few times. V is TRBV12-3 or TRBV12-4 and J is TRBJ1-6; D ambiguous. V lost 3 bases and J 10 bases, leaving 16 bases between the germline ends. The CDR3 sequence is 15 residues long. The CDR3 bases are TGTGCCAGCAGTTTGGAAGCGCTTGCCGGGTCACCCCTCCACTTT. It yields the protein CASSLEALAGSPLHF.

The table lists this clonotype with a few counts. The chain couples TRBV4-1 to TRBJ2-2; a possible D gene is TRBD2 (8 bases). This CDR3 is 18 amino acids long. Trimming removed 4 bases from V and 1 base from J, with 19 bases in between. Germline CDR1 MGHRA, CDR2 YSYEKL. The CDR3 is CASSPGGAGAKNTGELFF. CDR3 coding DNA: TGCGCCAGCAGCCCAGGGGGAGCGGGGGCGAAGAACACCGGGGAGCTGTTTTTT.

This clonotype showed up many times. V usage is TRBV7-6 and J usage is TRBJ2-1, with D perhaps being TRBD1 or TRBD2 (5 bases each). From germline, CDR1 is SGHVS and CDR2 FNYEAQ. This CDR3 spans 14 amino acids. Deletions cut 6 bases from V and 9 bases from J, with 18 bases between. The CDR3 region is CASSRDWGRGEQFF. The CDR3 coding sequence is TGTGCCAGCAGTCGTGACTGGGGCCGGGGTGAGCAGTTCTTC.

This clonotype was counted a few times. The gene calls are TRBV7-9 and TRBJ2-2; 8 nucleotides align to TRBD2. The CDR3 has 14 residues. V lost 3 bases to trimming and J lost 7 bases; unmatched junction nucleotides: 4. Germline V CDR1 and CDR2: SEHNR, FQNEAQ (reference sequence). The DNA of the CDR3 is TGTGCCAGCAGCTTGGGACTAGATGGCGGGGAGCTGTTTTTT. Its protein product is CASSLGLDGGELFF.

In its sample, this clonotype was seen many times. The J gene is TRBJ2-5, the V gene TRBV29-1; unclear D gene. Trimming removed 3 bases from V and 1 base from J, with 9 bases in between. The CDR3 loop spans 13 amino acids. Germline-derived CDR1 and CDR2 are SQVTM and ANQGSEA. This CDR3 reads CSVDYHSQETQYF. In DNA, the CDR3 is TGCAGCGTTGACTATCACTCCCAAGAGACCCAGTACTTC.

This clonotype has a count of ten or more. This chain uses TRBV27 with TRBJ1-1, with D possibly TRBD1 on 6 matching bases. V was shortened by 4 bases and J by 6 bases, with 12 bases between the two germline ends. This CDR3 region has 13 residues. The germline gives CDR1 MNHEY, CDR2 SMNVEV (reference sequence). CDR3 amino acids: CASSSRTESEAFF. CDR3 sequence (DNA): TGTGCCAGCAGTTCACGGACAGAGTCTGAAGCTTTCTTT.

Many counts were recorded for this clonotype. The rearrangement uses TRBV13 and TRBJ2-5; D unclear. The CDR3 has 15 residues. V was trimmed by 2 bases and J by 2 bases, leaving 12 bases between them. The V gene's germline CDR1 is PRHDT and CDR2 FYEKMQ (reference sequence). DNA for the CDR3: TGTGCCAGCAGCTTAAGCCCCCCCGGGCAAGAGACCCAGTACTTC. Its translation is CASSLSPPGQETQYF.

The chain employs TRBV6-2 or TRBV6-3 and TRBJ1-1, with D tentatively TRBD1 (6 bases). Trimming cost V 6 bases and J 5 bases, with 10 bases left between them. The CDR3 has 12 residues. Looked up from germline, CDR1 is MNHEY and CDR2 is SVGEGT. CDR3 region: CASRDSSTEAFF. The CDR3 DNA sequence: TGTGCCAGCAGGGACAGTTCAACTGAAGCTTTCTTT.

This clonotype showed up just a few times. The chain uses TRBV12-3 or TRBV12-4 and TRBJ2-7; a weak D match, TRBD2 (5 bases). The germline V and J ends were trimmed by 8 bases and 2 bases, with 19 bases remaining between them. This CDR3 region has 15 residues. CDR3 DNA: TGTGCCAGCGGCCGGGATCTTCAATCCACCTACGAGCAGTACTTC. It encodes CASGRDLQSTYEQYF.

The rearrangement uses TRBV27 and TRBJ2-3; no reliable D call. Germline V gene lookup returns CDR1 MNHEY and CDR2 SMNVEV (reference sequence). The V end lost 2 bases, the J end lost 5 bases, and 14 bases lay between the germline ends. The CDR3 runs 15 residues. DNA of the CDR3: TGTGCCAGCAGTTTAGAGCCCCGCGGCATAGATACGCAGTATTTT. Translation: CASSLEPRGIDTQYF.

This clonotype was seen more than once but under ten times. V and J are TRBV7-2 and TRBJ1-4; D is unclear. The CDR3 consists of 15 residues. V gave up 2 bases and J gave up 2 bases, with 9 bases separating them. CDR1 and CDR2 from the germline V gene are SGHTA and FQGNSA. The CDR3 sequence: CASSLNVGTNEKLFF. CDR3 sequence (DNA): TGTGCCAGCAGCTTAAATGTGGGGACTAATGAAAAACTGTTTTTT. The full variable domain, its missing parts supplied by reference TRBV7-2 and TRBJ1-4, is GAGVSQSPSNKVTEKGKDVELRCDPISGHTALYWYRQSLGQGLEFLIYFQGNSAPDKSGLPSDRFSAERTGGSVSTLTIQRTQQEDSAVYLCASSLNVGTNEKLFFGSGTQLSVL.